Following are 5 T cell receptor beta chains from one sample sequenced in a study of T cells after yellow fever vaccination. One entry per CDR3 protein results from TCRdb running MiXCR on the 5' RACE reads. The data show 250,000 or so distinct CDR3 sequences, 3.6% seen once. The material was PBMCs, obtained 15 days after the yellow fever booster vaccination. The origin of the receptors is a man aged 18 to 35 who received the YFV17D yellow fever vaccine.

Many counts were recorded for this clonotype. This chain uses TRBV5-1 with TRBJ2-2, with D hard to call. The V end lost 2 bases, the J end lost 7 bases, and 12 bases lay between the germline ends. The CDR3 extends over 14 amino acids. Germline assignment: CDR1 SGHRS and CDR2 YFSETQ. CDR3 loop: CASSFTDIIGELFF. The CDR3 bases are TGCGCCAGCAGCTTCACAGATATTATCGGGGAGCTGTTTTTT.

This clonotype was detected many times. J is TRBJ2-1 and V is TRBV5-1; tentatively, D is TRBD2 (6 bases). Trimming pared 5 bases from V and 6 bases from J, leaving 15 bases between. Germline loops: CDR1 SGHRS, CDR2 YFSETQ. This CDR3 has 14 amino acids. CDR3 sequence: CASSPPQAGNEQFF. The DNA of the CDR3 is TGCGCCAGCAGTCCCCCCCAAGCGGGCAATGAGCAGTTCTTC.

This clonotype was counted many times. The V call is TRBV12-3 or TRBV12-4, the J call TRBJ2-7, with no clear D. The V end was cut by 2 bases, the J end by 0 bases, with 8 bases between. CDR3 length: 14 residues. DNA for the CDR3: TGTGCCAGCAGTTTATCTGGAGTCTCCTACGAGCAGTACTTC. Protein: CASSLSGVSYEQYF.

This clonotype occurred many times. The chain is built from TRBV24-1 and TRBJ2-2, with TRBD2 matching 8 bases. Germline CDR1 and CDR2: KGHDR and SFDVKD. This CDR3 is built from 14 residues. V lost 11 bases and J lost 3; bases outside the gene matches: 7. For the CDR3, the DNA is TGTGCCATTCCAGCGGGGGAGGACACCGGGGAGCTGTTTTTT. Translating gives CAIPAGEDTGELFF.

This clonotype was recorded at least ten times. This sequence joins TRBV12-3 or TRBV12-4 and TRBJ2-2, with D possibly being TRBD2 (6 bases). V lost 5 bases, J lost 6 bases, and 22 bases lay in between. The CDR3 extends over 17 amino acids. Written as DNA, the CDR3 is TGTGCCAGCAGTCCCTGGGGTGGCGCGGGAAGGGCCGGGGAGCTGTTTTTT. The encoded protein is CASSPWGGAGRAGELFF.